Listed below are T cell receptor beta chains from one sample, sequenced in a study of cytomegalovirus exposure and HLA in healthy donors. Profiling relied on immunoSEQ multiplex PCR, and the TCRdb table lists in-frame clones only, not all of them. Recorded for this sample: about 55,000 clones. Material: PBMCs. The receptor set was obtained from a woman aged 60-75 years in good health and CMV-seropositive. Each CDR3 is given with its conserved first and last residue. The order of the fields is CDR3 length, J gene, D gene, V gene, CDR3 DNA, CDR3 protein. The D gene is left open where the match is weak.

12 | TRBJ1-6 | - | TRBV5-1 | TGCGCCAGCAGCTTGGACCGATCACACCTCCACTTT | CASSLDRSHLHF
16 | TRBJ2-5 | - | TRBV5-6 | TGTGCCAGCAGAAGGAGGACAGAGAGAAACCAAGAGACCCAGTACTTC | CASRRRTERNQETQYF
15 | TRBJ2-5 | - | TRBV11-2 | TGTGCCAGCAGCTTAACGGTCGGCGGGTTGGAGACCCAGTACTTC | CASSLTVGGLETQYF
14 | TRBJ1-1 | - | TRBV11-3 | TGTGCCAGCAGCGGGAGACAAGTGAACACTGAAGCTTTCTTT | CASSGRQVNTEAFF
16 | TRBJ1-3 | TRBD1 | TRBV27 | TGTGCCAGCAGTTTATTAGGGACAGGGGCTGGAAACACCATATATTTT | CASSLLGTGAGNTIYF
15 | TRBJ2-1 | TRBD1 | TRBV10-3 | TGTGCCATCAGTGAGATCGACCGGGACAGCCAAATCCAGTTCTTC | CAISEIDRDSQIQFF
14 | TRBJ2-7 | - | TRBV9 | TGTGCCAGCAGCGGACTGACAGGCTCCTACGAGCAGTACTTC | CASSGLTGSYEQYF
16 | TRBJ2-3 | TRBD2 | TRBV15 | TGTGCCACCAGCAGAGCGGGGGGAAGTAGTACAGATACGCAGTATTTT | CATSRAGGSSTDTQYF
17 | TRBJ1-6 | TRBD1 | TRBV10-3 | TGTGCCATCAGTGAGTCTAGGACAGGGGGTGTGAATTCACCCCTCCACTTT | CAISESRTGGVNSPLHF
15 | TRBJ2-7 | - | TRBV6-1 | TGTGCCAGCAGTGTTTACGGGGGGCTCTCCTACGAGCAGTACTTC | CASSVYGGLSYEQYF
15 | TRBJ1-1 | TRBD1 | TRBV6-1 | TGTGCCAGCAGTGTGTCGGCAGGGGGTCGCACTGAAGCTTTCTTT | CASSVSAGGRTEAFF
15 | TRBJ1-1 | - | TRBV7-9 | TGTGCCAGCAGCCACCCACGTCCTACTGTCACTGAAGCTTTCTTT | CASSHPRPTVTEAFF
13 | TRBJ1-2 | - | TRBV7-2 | TGTGCCAGCAGCTTAGGGACAGAGGGGCGGTACACCTTC | CASSLGTEGRYTF
18 | TRBJ2-1 | TRBD2 | TRBV11-3 | TGTGCCAGCAGCCCAGAAATAACGCGGGGGAGCTCCGACAATGAGCAGTTCTTC | CASSPEITRGSSDNEQFF
14 | TRBJ2-7 | - | TRBV6-1 | TGTGCCAGCAGTGAGGCGGGACCGCTCTACGAGCAGTACTTC | CASSEAGPLYEQYF
13 | TRBJ2-5 | - | TRBV2 | TGTGCCAGCATTTGGGACATCGAAGAGACCCAGTACTTC | CASIWDIEETQYF
13 | TRBJ1-4 | TRBD1 | TRBV5-4 | TGTGCCAGCAGCTCAGGGGGGCAAGAAAAACTGTTTTTT | CASSSGGQEKLFF
16 | TRBJ1-5 | TRBD1 | TRBV23-1 | TGCGCCAGCAGTCAACTCGGACAGGTTAGCAATCAGCCCCAGCATTTT | CASSQLGQVSNQPQHF
14 | TRBJ2-7 | - | TRBV27 | TGTGCCAGCAGTTTCGGAAGTCAGACGGGGGAGCAGTACTTC | CASSFGSQTGEQYF
14 | TRBJ1-1 | - | TRBV5-1 | TGCGCCAGCAGCTTGGGGGCAGGAAACACTGAAGCTTTCTTT | CASSLGAGNTEAFF
13 | TRBJ1-1 | - | TRBV19 | TGTGCCAGTAGTATAGACAGGATCAATGAAGCTTTCTTT | CASSIDRINEAFF
16 | TRBJ1-1 | - | TRBV9 | TGTGCCAGCAGCGTAGATCAGGCCTGGCCCAACACTGAAGCTTTCTTT | CASSVDQAWPNTEAFF
14 | TRBJ1-1 | TRBD1 | TRBV10-2 | TGCGCCAGCAGTGAAAACACAGGGGGCACTGAAGCTTTCTTT | CASSENTGGTEAFF
14 | TRBJ1-2 | - | TRBV7-9 | TGTGCCAGCAGCTTACGGACAGCTAGCTATGGCTACACCTTC | CASSLRTASYGYTF
15 | TRBJ2-1 | - | TRBV1 | TGCACCAGCAGCCCCATTTGGACTCCCCGCAATGAGCAGTTCTTC | CTSSPIWTPRNEQFF
12 | TRBJ1-1 | TRBD1 | TRBV29-1 | TGCAGCACGCACAGGGGGAGAACTGAAGCTTTCTTT | CSTHRGRTEAFF
16 | TRBJ1-1 | TRBD1 | TRBV13 | TGTGCCAGCAGCTTCCTGACTGTCCTAGGGACAGGTGAAGCTTTCTTT | CASSFLTVLGTGEAFF
15 | TRBJ1-4 | TRBD1 | TRBV11-2 | TGTGCCAGCAGCGGGACAGGCCTCGTTAATGAAAAACTGTTTTTT | CASSGTGLVNEKLFF
13 | TRBJ1-2 | - | TRBV9 | TGTGCCAGCAGCGCCCACGAGGGCTATGGCTACACCTTC | CASSAHEGYGYTF
17 | TRBJ1-6 | - | TRBV4-1 | TGCGCCAGCAGCCAGGTTCCGTCGGGGACCTATAATTCACCCCTCCACTTT | CASSQVPSGTYNSPLHF
16 | TRBJ1-3 | - | TRBV6-5 | TGTGCCAGCAGTTCAGGACAGTCTCTCTCTGGAAACACCATATATTTT | CASSSGQSLSGNTIYF
16 | TRBJ2-4 | TRBD1 | TRBV9 | TGTGCCAGCAGCCCCGTACAGGGGGCGGACAAAAACATTCAGTACTTC | CASSPVQGADKNIQYF
16 | TRBJ1-5 | - | TRBV4-1 | TGCGCCAGCAGCCAAGGCTCCGCAACTACCAATCAGCCCCAGCATTTT | CASSQGSATTNQPQHF
19 | TRBJ1-1 | - | TRBV7-9 | TGTGCCAGCACCCCGACCGAAGGTGGAGGAGGGAAAATGAACACTGAAGCTTTCTTT | CASTPTEGGGGKMNTEAFF
14 | TRBJ1-5 | TRBD1 | TRBV19 | TGTGCCAGTACCTCACAGGGGGGCAATCAGCCCCAGCATTTT | CASTSQGGNQPQHF
13 | TRBJ2-3 | - | TRBV9 | TGTGCCAGCGGCCAACCCGGGGAAGATACGCAGTATTTT | CASGQPGEDTQYF